The present T cell receptor (beta chain) was sequenced within a study of CD8+ T cells in alopecia areata. Study-level background: Treated patients took oral tofacitinib at 5 to 10 mg twice daily.

This clone came up a few times. The study team obtained lesional scalp punch biopsies and peripheral blood from alopecia areata patients. Sorting of CD4+ and CD8+ T cells was performed on PBMCs. As the sequencing template, cDNA was produced by extracting RNA and reverse transcribing it. Clones were read by immunoSEQ multiplex PCR, and TCRdb kept only the in-frame ones, dropping some. This sample yields more than 95,000 clones, of which approximately 38% are seen a single time; 3.1% belongs to the top ten. This CDR3 spans 14 amino acids. V trimming: 5 bases; J trimming: 7 bases; junction bases outside the gene matches: 9. Germline V gene sequence: CDR1 SQVTM, CDR2 ANQGSEA.

This TCR derives from a human donor with alopecia areata. The sequenced sample consisted of CD4+ T cells sorted from blood. This sequence joins TRBV29-1 and TRBJ2-4, with 9 nucleotides matching TRBD1. The CDR3 loop is CSVNTGGVQNIQYF. In DNA, the CDR3 is TGCAGCGTTAATACAGGGGGCGTACAGAACATTCAGTACTTC.